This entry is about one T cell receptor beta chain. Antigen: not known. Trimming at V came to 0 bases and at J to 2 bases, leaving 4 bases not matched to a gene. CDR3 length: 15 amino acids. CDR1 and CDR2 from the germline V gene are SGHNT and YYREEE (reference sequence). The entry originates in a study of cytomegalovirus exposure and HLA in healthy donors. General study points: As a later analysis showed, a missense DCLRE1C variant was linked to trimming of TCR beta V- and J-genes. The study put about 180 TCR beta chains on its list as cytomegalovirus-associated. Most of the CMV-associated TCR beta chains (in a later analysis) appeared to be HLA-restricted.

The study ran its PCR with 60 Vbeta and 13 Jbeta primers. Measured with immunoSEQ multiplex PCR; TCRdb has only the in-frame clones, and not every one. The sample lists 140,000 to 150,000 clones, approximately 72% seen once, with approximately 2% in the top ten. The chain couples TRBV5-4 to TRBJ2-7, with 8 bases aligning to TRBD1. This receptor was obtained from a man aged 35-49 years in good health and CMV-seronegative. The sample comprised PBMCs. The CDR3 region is CASSLVLDRAYEQYF. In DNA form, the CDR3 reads TGTGCCAGCAGCTTGGTGCTGGACAGGGCCTACGAGCAGTACTTC.